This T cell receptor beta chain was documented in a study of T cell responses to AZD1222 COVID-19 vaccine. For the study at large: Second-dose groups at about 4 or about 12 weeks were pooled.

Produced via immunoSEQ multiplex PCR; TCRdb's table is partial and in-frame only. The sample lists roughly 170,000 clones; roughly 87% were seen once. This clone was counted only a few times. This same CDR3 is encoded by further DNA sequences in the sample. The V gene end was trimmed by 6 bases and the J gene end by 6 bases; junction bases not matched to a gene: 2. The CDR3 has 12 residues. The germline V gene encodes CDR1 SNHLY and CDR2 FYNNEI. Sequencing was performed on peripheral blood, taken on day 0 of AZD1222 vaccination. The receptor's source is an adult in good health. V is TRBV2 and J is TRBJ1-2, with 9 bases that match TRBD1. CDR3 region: CASRQGADGYTF. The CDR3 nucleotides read TGTGCCAGCAGACAGGGGGCTGATGGCTACACCTTC.